This TCR beta chain originates from a study of T cells in tuberculosis (dated 2018 in TCRdb). In the study overall: The study combined CD1B tetramers and high-throughput TCR immunosequencing to characterize T cells specific for the mycobacterial lipid antigen glucose monomycolate (GMM). PBMC from active tuberculosis patients were archived either before standard anti-tuberculosis treatment began or within 7 days of its start. IGRA-negative adolescents, IGRA-positive adolescents with latent tuberculosis and adults with active tuberculosis, about 9 per group, were compared in a South African clinical cohort. General conclusions and limits of the study: The smaller NN-distances in active tuberculosis patients were driven in part by shorter CDR3-alpha lengths, while the difference seen for TCR-beta was not statistically significant. Which clinical samples got chosen depended on the availability of cryopreserved specimens, and the active tuberculosis cases were adults, whereas the controls were adolescents. With the diverse GMM-specific repertoire as input, a classifier achieved 80% to 90% accuracy (AUROC roughly 0.88), whereas GEM motif frequencies as input gave approximately 74% accuracy. Compared with IGRA-negative controls, TCR-alpha repertoires from active tuberculosis had smaller mean NN-distances to GMM-specific TCRs, which suggests clonal expansion of these TCRs.

Comment on this clone: Which antigen it targets is not known. The record has no base qualities; no much larger clone is one base away.

The time point label corresponds to: new active TB diagnosis, blood taken before or within 7 days of starting treatment. The patients with active tuberculosis were newly diagnosed, HIV-seronegative South African adults aged 18 years or older. Confirmation of active tuberculosis was based on positive sputum smear microscopy and/or a positive M. tuberculosis culture. Unsorted cryopreserved PBMC were immunosequenced, covering on average around 100,000 T cells per clinical donor. The immunoSEQ multiplex PCR assay was used to generate TCR libraries, with TCR-beta and/or TCR-alpha/delta assays applied to each sample. The Illumina high-throughput platform was used to sequence the amplified TCR libraries. As for the authors' bioinformatics: Clustering and dimensionality reduction were performed using pairwise TCRdist distances among GMM-specific receptors from ex vivo sorted or in vitro expanded T cells. Each clinical repertoire was assigned a mean NN-distance score, defined as the average TCRdist to the nearest 10% of tetramer-positive reference sequences. GEM TCR motif frequency was computed as the fraction of unique TCRs matching known GEM sequences by V/J usage and CDR3 length. Active tuberculosis was classified by linear discriminant analysis with leave-one-out cross-validation, implemented in scikit-learn. This immuneACCESS table, as held by TCRdb, lists in-frame sequences with V and J called but not all clones. Of the missing ones, under half trace to an unresolved V gene in checked studies; the others have no known cause. D and trimming come from the DNA, and the V and J calls and clone size come from that table. The sample contains 25,000 to 35,000 clones, about 90% of them found a single time. Of the sample, 7% is held by the ten largest clones.

The CDR3, from cysteine to phenylalanine, totals 13 residues. The entry retains the CDR3 DNA only, 39 bases that are in frame from base 1. CDR1 and CDR2 (SGHDT, YYEEEE) derive from the germline V gene. V lost 0 bases and J lost 0 bases; the stretch between them is 3 bases long. The source material was PBMCs, sampled at tuberculosis diagnosis. The chain couples TRBV5-6 to TRBJ2-5, with the identity of the D gene unclear. This TCR derives from an adult with tuberculosis. Some clones in this sample may be carry-over from other donors' samples. The bases read TGTGCCAGCAGCTTGGGTAACCAAGAGACCCAGTACTTC. Translation gives CASSLGNQETQYF.